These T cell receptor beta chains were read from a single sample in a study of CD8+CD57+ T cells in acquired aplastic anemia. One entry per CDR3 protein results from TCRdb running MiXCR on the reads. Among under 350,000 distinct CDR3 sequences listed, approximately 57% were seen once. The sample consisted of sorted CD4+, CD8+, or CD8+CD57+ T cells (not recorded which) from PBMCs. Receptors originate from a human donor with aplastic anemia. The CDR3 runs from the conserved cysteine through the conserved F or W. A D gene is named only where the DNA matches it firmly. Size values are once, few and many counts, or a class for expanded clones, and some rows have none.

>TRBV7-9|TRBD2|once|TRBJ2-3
CASTTLAGVTDTQYF
TGTGCCAGCACAACACTAGCGGGAGTGACAGATACGCAGTATTTT
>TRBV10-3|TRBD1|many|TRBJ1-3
CAISESAGGLSGNTIYF
TGTGCCATCAGTGAGTCGGCAGGGGGTCTCTCTGGAAACACCATATATTTT
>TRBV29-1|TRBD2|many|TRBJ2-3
CSVERDDTDTQYF
TGCAGCGTAGAGCGGGACGACACAGATACGCAGTATTTT
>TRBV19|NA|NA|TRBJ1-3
CASSTDRGNTIYF
TGTGCCAGTAGTACGGACAGAGGAAACACCATATATTTT
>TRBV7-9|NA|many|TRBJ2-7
CASSRDLPYEQYF
TGTGCCAGCAGCCGGGACCTCCCCTACGAGCAGTACTTC
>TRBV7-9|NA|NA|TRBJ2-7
CASSYSEVNSYEQYF
TGTGCCAGCAGTTACAGCGAGGTGAACTCCTACGAGCAGTACTTC
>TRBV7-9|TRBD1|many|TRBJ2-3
CASSKDRDTQYF
TGTGCCAGCAGCAAGGACAGGGATACGCAGTATTTT
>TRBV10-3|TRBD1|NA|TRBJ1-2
CAISPLDRGLFGYGYTF
TGTGCCATCTCACCCCTTGACAGGGGGCTTTTCGGCTATGGCTACACCTTC
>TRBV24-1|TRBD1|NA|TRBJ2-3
CATSGLSRDRGPISTDTQYF
TGTGCCACCAGTGGCCTCTCTCGGGACAGGGGCCCTATTAGCACAGATACGCAGTATTTT
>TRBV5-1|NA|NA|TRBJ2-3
CASSPAGVRADTQYF
TGCGCCAGCAGCCCCGCAGGGGTCCGGGCAGATACGCAGTATTTT
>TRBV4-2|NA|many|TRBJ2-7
CASSQEGWKNYEQYF
TGTGCCAGCAGCCAAGAAGGGTGGAAGAACTACGAGCAGTACTTC
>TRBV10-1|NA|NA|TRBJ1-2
CASSEHRMYGYTF
TGCGCCAGCAGTGAGCATCGGATGTATGGCTACACCTTC
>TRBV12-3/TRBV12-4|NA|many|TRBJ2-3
CASSLAVGGRTDTQYF
TGTGCCAGCAGTTTAGCGGTTGGGGGCCGCACAGATACGCAGTATTTT
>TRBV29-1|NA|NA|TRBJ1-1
CSVEQGGNTEAFF
TGCAGCGTTGAGCAGGGTGGTAACACTGAAGCTTTCTTT
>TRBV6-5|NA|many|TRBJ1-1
CASSRTVNTEAFF
TGTGCCAGCAGTCGGACAGTGAACACTGAAGCTTTCTTT
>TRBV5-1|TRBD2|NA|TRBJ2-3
CASSLMASGGTDTQYF
TGCGCCAGCAGCTTGATGGCTAGCGGAGGGACAGATACGCAGTATTTT
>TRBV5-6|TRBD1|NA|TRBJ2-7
CASSLPGQGIAYEQYF
TGTGCCAGCAGTCTCCCGGGACAGGGGATCGCCTACGAGCAGTACTTC
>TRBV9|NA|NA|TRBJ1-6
CASSPLQGGYSPLHF
TGTGCCAGCAGCCCTCTTCAGGGCGGTTATTCACCCCTCCACTTT
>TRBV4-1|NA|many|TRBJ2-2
CASRRGHFAFTGELFF
TGCGCCAGCCGTAGGGGCCATTTTGCGTTCACCGGGGAGCTGTTTTTT
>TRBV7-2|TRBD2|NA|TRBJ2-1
CASRLAGGYNEQFF
TGTGCTAGCAGATTAGCGGGGGGCTACAATGAGCAGTTCTTC
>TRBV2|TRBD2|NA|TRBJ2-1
CASSMGLAGVRYEQFF
TGTGCCAGCAGCATGGGACTAGCGGGAGTTAGGTATGAGCAGTTCTTC
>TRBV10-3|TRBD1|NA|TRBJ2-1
CAIRTGGPEQFF
TGTGCCATCAGGACAGGGGGCCCTGAGCAGTTCTTC
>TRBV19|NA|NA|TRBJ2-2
CAPRGGNTGELFF
TGTGCCCCCAGGGGGGGGAACACCGGGGAGCTGTTTTTT
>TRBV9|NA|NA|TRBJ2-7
CASSYGPELAYEQYF
TGTGCCAGCAGCTATGGGCCCGAGCTAGCGTACGAGCAGTACTTC
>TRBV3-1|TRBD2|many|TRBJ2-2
CASSTRLAGFVELFF
TGTGCCAGCAGCACCAGACTAGCGGGGTTTGTGGAGCTGTTTTTT
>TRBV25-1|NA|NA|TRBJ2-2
CASSELFQGTGELFF
TGTGCCAGCAGTGAATTATTTCAGGGAACCGGGGAGCTGTTTTTT
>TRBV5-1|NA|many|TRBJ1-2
CASSRETDSYTF
TGCGCCAGCAGCCGGGAGACAGATAGCTACACCTTC
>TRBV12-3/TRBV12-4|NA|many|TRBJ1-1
CASSLWGKDTEAFF
TGTGCCAGCAGTTTGTGGGGCAAGGACACTGAAGCTTTCTTT
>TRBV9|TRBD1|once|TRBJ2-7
CASSPPGPGQGSYEQYF
TGTGCCAGCAGTCCCCCGGGCCCGGGACAGGGGAGTTACGAGCAGTACTTC
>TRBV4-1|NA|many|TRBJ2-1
CASSRLGANEQFF
TGCGCCAGCAGCCGCCTGGGGGCGAATGAGCAGTTCTTC
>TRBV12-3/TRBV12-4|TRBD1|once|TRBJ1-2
CASSLLEGAGGYTF
TGTGCCAGCAGCTTATTGGAGGGGGCGGGTGGCTACACCTTC
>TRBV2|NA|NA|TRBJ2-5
CASRGGQYQETQYF
TGTGCCAGCAGGGGGGGTCAGTACCAAGAGACCCAGTACTTC
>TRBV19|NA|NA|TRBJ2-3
CASSIGSRGGNEQYF
TGTGCCAGTAGTATAGGCTCACGTGGTGGGAATGAGCAGTATTTT
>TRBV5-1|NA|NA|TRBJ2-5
CASSWTVQETQYF
TGCGCCAGCAGCTGGACAGTTCAAGAGACCCAGTACTTC
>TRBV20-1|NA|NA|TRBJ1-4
CSARDRGGSNEKLFF
TGCAGTGCTAGAGACAGGGGAGGATCTAATGAAAAACTGTTTTTT
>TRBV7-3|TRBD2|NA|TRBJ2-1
CASSLGGTSGANEQFF
TGTGCCAGCAGCTTAGGCGGGACTAGCGGCGCAAATGAGCAGTTCTTC
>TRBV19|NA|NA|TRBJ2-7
CASSIQGFSREQHF
TGTGCCAGTAGTATACAGGGGTTCTCGCGCGAGCAGCACTTT
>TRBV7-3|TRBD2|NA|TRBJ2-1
CASSLLAGGRNEQFF
TGTGCCAGCAGCTTACTAGCGGGGGGCCGGAATGAGCAGTTCTTC
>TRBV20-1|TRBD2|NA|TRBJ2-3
CSARSSGGVDTQYF
TGCAGTGCTAGGTCTAGCGGGGGGGTGGATACGCAGTATTTT
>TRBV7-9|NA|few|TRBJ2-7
CASSPIGQLYEQYF
TGTGCCAGCAGCCCCATTGGACAGCTCTACGAGCAGTACTTC
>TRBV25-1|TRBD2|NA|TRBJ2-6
CASSSGGSSGANVLTF
TGTGCCAGCTCCAGCGGGGGGAGCTCTGGGGCCAACGTCCTGACTTTC
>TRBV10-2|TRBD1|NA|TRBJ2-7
CASRGTGEGEQYF
TGCGCCAGCAGGGGGACAGGAGAAGGCGAGCAGTACTTC
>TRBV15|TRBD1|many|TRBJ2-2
CATSRPLQGARDTGELFF
TGTGCCACCAGCAGGCCCTTACAGGGGGCAAGAGACACCGGGGAGCTGTTTTTT
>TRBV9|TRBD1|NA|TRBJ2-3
CASSARTGNYNEQYF
TGTGCCAGCAGCGCACGGACAGGGAACTACAATGAGCAGTATTTT
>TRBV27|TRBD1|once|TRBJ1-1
CASSPYGRGPEAFF
TGTGCCAGCAGTCCCTACGGCAGGGGGCCCGAAGCTTTCTTT
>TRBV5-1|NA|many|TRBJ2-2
CASSPLGVAGELFF
TGCGCCAGCAGCCCTCTAGGGGTTGCCGGGGAGCTGTTTTTT